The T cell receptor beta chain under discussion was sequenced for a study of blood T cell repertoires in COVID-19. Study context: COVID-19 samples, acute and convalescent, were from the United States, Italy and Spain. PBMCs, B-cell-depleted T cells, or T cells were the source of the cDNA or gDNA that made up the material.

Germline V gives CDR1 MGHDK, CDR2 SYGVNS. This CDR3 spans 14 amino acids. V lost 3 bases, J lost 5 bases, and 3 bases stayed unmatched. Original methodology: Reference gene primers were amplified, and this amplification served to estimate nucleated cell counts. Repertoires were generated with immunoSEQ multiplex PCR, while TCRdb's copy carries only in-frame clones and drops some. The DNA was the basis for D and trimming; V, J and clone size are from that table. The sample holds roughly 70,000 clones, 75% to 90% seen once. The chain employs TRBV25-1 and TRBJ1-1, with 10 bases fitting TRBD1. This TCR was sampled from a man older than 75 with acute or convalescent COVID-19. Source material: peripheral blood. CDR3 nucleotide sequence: TGTGCCAGCAGTGAGGGACAGGGGCGGACTGAAGCTTTCTTT. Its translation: CASSEGQGRTEAFF.